What follows is one TCR beta chain and its context. Antigen specificity is unknown. Measured with immunoSEQ multiplex PCR; TCRdb has only the in-frame clones, and not every one. The sample holds just over 60,000 clones, over 70% seen once. Germline CDR1 SGDLS, CDR2 YYNGEE. Trimming took 4 bases from V and 2 from J, leaving 7 bases between them. The CDR3 loop spans 13 amino acids. This sample was included in a study of T cell responses to AZD1222 COVID-19 vaccine. Points from the study as a whole: The span of vaccine-associated CD4 TCRs extended across spike, with dominance at 160-218 and 743-854. Scientists sampled the repertoires only once the peak T cell response had passed. Recipients of two AZD1222 doses showed rising Spike-specific TCR breadth and depth.

The sequence derives from an adult in good health. The starting material was peripheral blood, obtained on day 0 of AZD1222 vaccination. V gene TRBV9 combines with J gene TRBJ1-5; D is unclear. The CDR3 bases are TGTGCCAGCAGCCCTGGCCGCAATCAGCCCCAGCATTTT. Protein: CASSPGRNQPQHF.